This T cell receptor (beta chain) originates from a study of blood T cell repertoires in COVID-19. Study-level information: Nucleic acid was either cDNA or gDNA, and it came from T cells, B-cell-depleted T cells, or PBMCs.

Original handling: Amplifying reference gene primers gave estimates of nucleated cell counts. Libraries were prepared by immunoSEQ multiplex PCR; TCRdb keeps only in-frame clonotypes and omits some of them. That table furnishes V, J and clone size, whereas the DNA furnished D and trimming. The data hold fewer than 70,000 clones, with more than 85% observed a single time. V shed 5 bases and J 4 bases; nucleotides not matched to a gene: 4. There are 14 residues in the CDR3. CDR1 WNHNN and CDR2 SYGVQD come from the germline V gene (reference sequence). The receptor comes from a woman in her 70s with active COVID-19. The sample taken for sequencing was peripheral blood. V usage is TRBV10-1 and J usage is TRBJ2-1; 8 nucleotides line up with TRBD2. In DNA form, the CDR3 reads TGCGCCAGCAGTTCTAGCGGGCCGTACAATGAGCAGTTCTTC. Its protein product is CASSSSGPYNEQFF.